This T cell receptor (beta chain) was identified during a study of neurological immune-mediated disorders. General study findings and limits: The expanded clones of different subjects shared no CDR3 amino acid sequences (suggesting private repertoires in all groups). Whereas HTLV-1-associated myelopathy showed the most TCR clonal expansion, multiple sclerosis showed the least, with levels below those of healthy controls.

In this sample, this clonotype turned up many times. Its antigen is still unknown. PBMCs numbering 2 million and stored at -80 C yielded the unsorted libraries. Synthesis of cDNA was performed by 5'RACE using 10-nucleotide random UMIs. MiXCR was run by TCRdb on the 5' RACE reads, yielding one entry per CDR3 protein. The sample consists of 50,000 or so distinct CDR3 sequences, over 15% of them appearing once. In germline, CDR1 is LGHNA, CDR2 YNFKEQ. The junction had 6 bases not matched to a gene; V was cut back by 4 bases and J by 0 bases. CDR3 length: 15 residues. The sample comprised PBMCs. V and J are TRBV4-2 and TRBJ2-7; 7 positions agree with TRBD2. This TCR came from a man between 60 and 75 years old in good health. Here the CDR3 reads CASSPTGGSSYEQYF. CDR3 nucleotides: TGTGCCAGCAGCCCCACGGGCGGGAGCTCCTACGAGCAGTACTTC.